The rows below give T cell receptor beta chains drawn from one sample of a study of human T cells and chemical hapten exposure. TCRdb ran MiXCR on the RACE reads and lists one entry per CDR3 protein. The table has some 36,000 distinct CDR3 sequences, around a tenth seen once. Sequences were derived from whole blood, sampled in connection with sensitization to the hapten diphenylcyclopropenone (DPC). The source is a man aged 50 to 59 with alopecia areata. Some clones in this sample may be carry-over from other donors' samples. Each CDR3 is given with its conserved first and last residue. D genes are given only for firm matches. Size tells how often a clone was seen (once, few, many) or the class of an expanded clone, and some rows leave it out.

TRBJ1-4 . TRBV7-2 many CASSSQGDTGLFF TGTGCCAGCAGCTCCCAGGGTGATACAGGACTGTTTTTT
TRBJ2-6 . TRBV7-2 . CASSPGSSGANVLTF TGTGCCAGCAGCCCCGGGAGCTCTGGGGCCAACGTCCTGACTTTC
TRBJ1-5 TRBD1 TRBV5-5 few CASSWGQGGQPQHF TGTGCCAGCAGCTGGGGACAGGGCGGCCAGCCCCAGCATTTT
TRBJ2-3 . TRBV7-3 few CASSSSSRSDTQYF TGTGCCAGCAGCTCTAGCTCTCGGTCAGATACGCAGTATTTT
TRBJ2-3 . TRBV4-2 many CASSPGTRKDTQYF TGTGCCAGCAGTCCCGGGACCAGGAAGGATACGCAGTATTTT
TRBJ1-5 . TRBV28 many CASGQYSNQPQHF TGTGCCAGCGGACAGTATAGCAATCAGCCCCAGCATTTT
TRBJ1-6 . TRBV5-5 few CASSPPGPPLHF TGTGCCAGCAGTCCCCCTGGGCCACCCCTCCACTTT
TRBJ1-2 . TRBV20-1 many CSATRGDNYGYTF TGCAGTGCCACGAGGGGGGATAACTATGGCTACACCTTC
TRBJ2-1 . TRBV29-1 many CSGAPDSPYNEQFF TGCAGCGGGGCCCCGGATTCCCCCTACAATGAGCAGTTCTTC
TRBJ2-3 . TRBV7-2 few CASSLGAALLPDTQYF TGTGCCAGCAGCTTAGGGGCGGCCCTCCTCCCAGATACGCAGTATTTT
TRBJ1-1 . TRBV9 many CASSFAGSRGTEAFF TGTGCCAGCAGCTTTGCCGGGTCGAGGGGCACTGAAGCTTTCTTT
TRBJ2-1 . TRBV3-2 few CASSQEAVSYNEQFF TGTGCCAGCAGCCAAGAGGCGGTCTCCTACAATGAGCAGTTCTTC
TRBJ1-2 TRBD1 TRBV27 . CASTRHRDRGDGYTF TGTGCCAGCACCCGCCATAGGGACAGAGGCGATGGCTACACCTTC
TRBJ2-7 TRBD2 TRBV7-2 . CASSPGLAGVEQYF TGTGCCAGCAGCCCTGGACTAGCGGGAGTCGAGCAGTACTTC
TRBJ2-7 TRBD1 TRBV28 many CASSSFGTGLYEQYF TGTGCCAGCAGTTCTTTCGGGACAGGGCTCTACGAGCAGTACTTC
TRBJ2-1 . TRBV7-2 few CASSPHRDEQFF TGTGCCAGCAGCCCTCATAGAGATGAGCAGTTCTTC
TRBJ2-7 . TRBV7-2 many CASSLDVAEQYF TGTGCCAGCAGCTTAGATGTTGCCGAGCAGTACTTC
TRBJ2-1 TRBD2 TRBV20-1 few CSARVIGLVAGEQFF TGCAGTGCTAGAGTTATAGGACTAGTAGCGGGTGAGCAGTTCTTC
TRBJ2-7 . TRBV12-3/TRBV12-4 many CASSFGQGLGEQYF TGTGCCAGCAGTTTCGGGCAGGGCCTCGGGGAGCAGTACTTC